The rows below give T cell receptor beta chains drawn from one sample of a study of cytomegalovirus exposure and HLA in healthy donors. Produced via immunoSEQ multiplex PCR; TCRdb's table is partial and in-frame only. The sample has around 69,000 clones, over 90% seen once; the top ten hold about 4.6%. Source material: PBMCs. The receptors here all came from a woman younger than 35 in good health and CMV-seropositive. Both conserved end residues are part of each CDR3. A D gene is named only where the DNA matches it firmly. Clone size is stated in some rows and not others, as once, few, many or a class when expanded.

once | TRBJ2-3 | TRBV21-1 | - | TGTGCCAGCAGCAAAGAAGGCGACAGGAGCACAGATACGCAGTATTTT | CASSKEGDRSTDTQYF
- | TRBJ2-7 | TRBV27 | - | TGTGCCAGCAGCCCAAAACAGTTCTACGAGCAGTACTTC | CASSPKQFYEQYF
- | TRBJ1-4 | TRBV4-1 | - | TGCGCCAGCAGCCAAGTAGGAGGTGCAGCCCTTAATGAAAAACTGTTTTTT | CASSQVGGAALNEKLFF
once | TRBJ2-7 | TRBV5-3 | - | TGTGCCAGAAGCACGGAAAGAGACCGTGGACAGATGGGAGTCGAGCAGTACTTC | CARSTERDRGQMGVEQYF
once | TRBJ1-1 | TRBV18 | - | TGTGCCAGCTCACCGATCGGGAAAACGAACACTGAAGCTTTCTTT | CASSPIGKTNTEAFF
- | TRBJ2-7 | TRBV11-2 | TRBD2 | TGTGCCAGCAGCTTAGACCAGCGGGAGGTTCTCGAGCAGTACTTC | CASSLDQREVLEQYF
- | TRBJ1-1 | TRBV28 | - | TGTGCCAGCAGTTCGGGACACGGGGCTTTCTTT | CASSSGHGAFF
few | TRBJ2-7 | TRBV11-2 | TRBD2 | TGTGCCAGCAGCGGACTAGCGGAGTTCTACGAGCAGTACTTC | CASSGLAEFYEQYF
- | TRBJ1-2 | TRBV4-1 | TRBD1 | TGCGCCAGCACTTACCCAGGACAGGGGTTGGGCTACACCTTC | CASTYPGQGLGYTF
- | TRBJ2-1 | TRBV27 | - | TGTGCCAGCAGTTTATTTTATAGTAACAATGAGCAGTTCTTC | CASSLFYSNNEQFF
- | TRBJ1-5 | TRBV19 | TRBD1 | TGTGCCAGTAGTCCAAAAACGGGACAGGTAACTTATAGCAATCAGCCCCAGCATTTT | CASSPKTGQVTYSNQPQHF
- | TRBJ1-3 | TRBV9 | TRBD1 | TGTGCCAGCAGCGTGAACGCGGGACAGGTCTCTGGAAACACCATATATTTT | CASSVNAGQVSGNTIYF
- | TRBJ1-2 | TRBV14 | - | TGTGCCAGCAGCCATCTCAGCGGGGGGGGGTTAGGCTATGGCTACACCTTC | CASSHLSGGGLGYGYTF
- | TRBJ2-5 | TRBV29-1 | - | TGCAGCGCCGAGAACGGCCAAGAGACCCAGTACTTC | CSAENGQETQYF
- | TRBJ1-6 | TRBV28 | - | TGTGCCAGCAGGAGGGCCGTCAATTCACCCCTCCACTTT | CASRRAVNSPLHF
- | TRBJ2-1 | TRBV30 | - | TGTGCCTGGAGTTCCGCGCCAAGGGGTGAGCAGTTCTTC | CAWSSAPRGEQFF
- | TRBJ2-7 | TRBV7-9 | - | TGTGCCAGCAGCTTAGATAAGGGAGTCCTACCCTACGAGCAGTACTTC | CASSLDKGVLPYEQYF
- | TRBJ1-2 | TRBV14 | - | TGTGCCAGCAGCCAAGATCTTAAGGGGGTCAGTGGCTACACCTTC | CASSQDLKGVSGYTF
once | TRBJ1-4 | TRBV28 | - | TGTGCCAGCAGTTTATCCGGAGTAGAAAAACTGTTTTTT | CASSLSGVEKLFF
- | TRBJ1-5 | TRBV28 | TRBD1 | TGTGCCAGCGTGACCGGGACAGCCCAGCCCCAGCATTTT | CASVTGTAQPQHF
- | TRBJ2-7 | TRBV7-9 | - | TGTGCCAGCCGGCTCCCGGGGACACACGAGCAGTACTTC | CASRLPGTHEQYF
- | TRBJ1-5 | TRBV30 | - | TGTGCCTGGAGTGTAGTTCAGGAGGGTCAGCCCCAGCATTTT | CAWSVVQEGQPQHF
- | TRBJ2-7 | TRBV11-2 | - | TGTGCCAGCAGCTTAGGGATTGCAGCGATACCCTACGAGCAGTACTTC | CASSLGIAAIPYEQYF
- | TRBJ2-1 | TRBV7-2 | TRBD2 | TGTGCCAGCAGCCTTCTTGGGGGGGAGAGGAGTGGTGAGCAGTTCTTC | CASSLLGGERSGEQFF
- | TRBJ2-1 | TRBV10-2 | - | TGCGCCAGCACAAGCGGACGCTCCTACAATGAGCAGTTCTTC | CASTSGRSYNEQFF
once | TRBJ1-4 | TRBV6-1 | TRBD1 | TGTGCCAGCAGGGACAGGGGATATAATGAAAAACTGTTTTTT | CASRDRGYNEKLFF
- | TRBJ2-3 | TRBV27 | TRBD2 | TGTGCCAGCAGTTTTGGCAGCGGGAGGACAGATACGCAGTATTTT | CASSFGSGRTDTQYF
once | TRBJ2-7 | TRBV2 | TRBD1 | TGTGCCAGCAGTGACCCCGGGACAGGGTCCTACGAGCAGTACTTC | CASSDPGTGSYEQYF
- | TRBJ1-1 | TRBV27 | TRBD1 | TGTGCCAGCAGTCCTCGGGACAGGGGGGATTTTGGGGCTTTCTTT | CASSPRDRGDFGAFF
- | TRBJ2-7 | TRBV15 | - | TGTGCCACCAGCGCCGGAGGGGACCCAAGTAACGAGCAGTACTTC | CATSAGGDPSNEQYF
- | TRBJ2-1 | TRBV2 | - | TGTGCCAGCAGGGGGCCGGGGACATACAATGAGCAGTTCTTC | CASRGPGTYNEQFF
- | TRBJ2-1 | TRBV27 | TRBD1 | TGTGCCAGCAGTGCCGGGACAGGGCAGATTGAGCAGTTCTTC | CASSAGTGQIEQFF